Given below is one T cell receptor beta chain in context. This clone's antigen is unknown. Per-base qualities were not stored, and no clone one base away is much larger. This record comes from a study of cytomegalovirus exposure and HLA in healthy donors (dated by TCRdb to the late 2010s). Notes on the research overall: According to a later analysis, one platform produced both the 120 validation repertoires and the approximately 600 repertoires of the first cohort. The study was designed to test whether signatures of past pathogen exposure could be identified by cataloging public T cell receptors. A separate validation cohort of more than 100 different subjects was used in addition to the roughly 720-subject first cohort. High-throughput TCR immunosequencing, statistical association of individual TCRs with disease status, and machine learning were combined to predict cytomegalovirus infection status. Results and caveats for the whole study, not just this receptor: The authors suggested that the approach could potentially be generalized to other disease states and immunological phenotypes. Subsequent analysis determined that TCRs grouped into clusters in the first cohort also showed a tendency toward co-occurrence across the roughly 120 validation repertoires, and 85% to 95% of cluster scores exceeded 0. The classifier was reported to diagnose cytomegalovirus status with high specificity and sensitivity in both the original cohort and the validation cohort. All 120 or so repertoires were used to score co-occurrence in the validation cohort in a later analysis, because that analysis had no HLA typing for the cohort. In vitro tests confirmed that three of the cytomegalovirus-associated TCR beta chains recognize cytomegalovirus antigens. The study listed 164 TCR beta chains as associated with cytomegalovirus. While some public TCRs were present in many individuals, most TCR sequences turned up only very rarely across donors.

The donors were included in the validation cohort of over a hundred subjects, a group kept apart from the 666-subject first cohort. The library was obtained by the immunoSEQ multiplex PCR assay. Processing in the source paper ran as follows. A statistical classification framework was developed to diagnose cytomegalovirus status using the catalog of TCR beta chain sequences. Not all clones reach the TCRdb copy of this immuneACCESS table, which keeps in-frame sequences only. Checked studies attribute under half of the gap to unresolved V genes and leave the rest unexplained. The V and J calls and clone size are taken from that table; D and trimming were inferred from the DNA. This sample gives approximately 60,000 clones in total; 90% of them show up just once. The top ten clonotypes cover just over 3% of the sample. Via the germline V gene (reference sequence), CDR1 is WNHNN and CDR2 SYGVQD. At the junction V is shortened by 0 bases and J by 4 bases, with 12 bases in between. The CDR3 contains 16 residues, cysteine and phenylalanine counted. CDR3 DNA is the only sequence kept; it has 48 bases, read in frame from the first base.

The chain links TRBV10-1 with TRBJ2-2; tentative D gene TRBD2, with 6 bases matching. This receptor was taken from a man aged 18-30 years in good health and CMV-seronegative. Sample: PBMCs. The DNA sequence reads TGCGCCAGCAGTGAGTCTAGTTTAGCGGTCACCGGGGAGCTGTTTTTT. It translates as CASSESSLAVTGELFF.